A selection of T cell receptor beta chains follows, all from one sample in a study of cytomegalovirus exposure and HLA in healthy donors. The data were produced by immunoSEQ multiplex PCR, yet TCRdb's version contains in-frame clones alone and is incomplete. The sample has over 150,000 clones; around four fifths are singletons. Sequencing was carried out using PBMCs. The source of these receptors is a woman aged 45-65 years in good health and CMV-seronegative. Both conserved end residues are part of each CDR3. Fields, in order: D gene, J gene, clone size, V gene, CDR3 protein, CDR3 DNA. A D gene is named only where the DNA matches it firmly. Where a row states a size, it is once, few, many or the class of an expanded clone; other rows omit it.

TRBD1 TRBJ2-7 NA TRBV4-1 CASSQAPGQIYEQYF TGCGCCAGCAGCCAAGCCCCGGGACAGATCTACGAGCAGTACTTC
TRBD1 TRBJ2-7 NA TRBV28 CASSSPRTGRYEQYF TGTGCCAGCAGTTCCCCACGGACAGGGCGGTACGAGCAGTACTTC
TRBD1 TRBJ2-6 NA TRBV19 CASQNNRGRSGANVLTF TGTGCCAGCCAAAATAACAGGGGGAGGTCTGGGGCCAACGTCCTGACTTTC
TRBD1 TRBJ2-5 NA TRBV6-5 CASSYRVDRGWETQYF TGTGCCAGCAGTTACAGGGTGGACAGGGGGTGGGAGACCCAGTACTTC
NA TRBJ2-2 few TRBV5-1 CASSSQGSPTGELFF TGCGCCAGCAGCTCGCAGGGATCCCCCACCGGGGAGCTGTTTTTT
TRBD2 TRBJ2-3 NA TRBV28 CASSLRRDSGGSPDTQYF TGTGCCAGCAGTTTAAGGAGGGATAGCGGGGGATCCCCAGATACGCAGTATTTT
TRBD2 TRBJ2-3 NA TRBV18 CASSPLAGGYTDTQYF TGTGCCAGCTCACCCCTAGCGGGGGGATACACAGATACGCAGTATTTT
NA TRBJ1-1 NA TRBV10-2 CASRREGFGTEAFF TGCGCCAGCAGGAGGGAGGGTTTCGGCACTGAAGCTTTCTTT
TRBD2 TRBJ2-1 NA TRBV28 CASSPLSRLAGEQFF TGTGCCAGCAGTCCACTATCGAGACTAGCGGGAGAACAGTTCTTC
NA TRBJ1-4 NA TRBV27 CASRSGLNEKLFF TGTGCCAGCAGATCCGGACTTAATGAAAAACTGTTTTTT
NA TRBJ1-1 NA TRBV11-2 CASSPRIPMNTEAFF TGTGCCAGCAGCCCGCGGATCCCCATGAACACTGAAGCTTTCTTT
NA TRBJ1-4 NA TRBV21-1 CASSRPGQGRRENEKLFF TGTGCCAGCAGCAGACCCGGACAGGGGCGTAGGGAAAATGAAAAACTGTTTTTT
TRBD2 TRBJ2-3 NA TRBV5-6 CASSLGLADSTDTQYF TGTGCCAGCAGCTTAGGACTAGCGGATAGCACAGATACGCAGTATTTT
TRBD2 TRBJ2-3 NA TRBV10-3 CAIRGPGLAENTDTQYF TGTGCCATCAGGGGTCCGGGACTAGCGGAAAACACAGATACGCAGTATTTT
NA TRBJ2-7 NA TRBV28 CASSPRDSYEQYF TGTGCCAGCAGTCCCCGCGACTCCTACGAGCAGTACTTC
NA TRBJ1-1 NA TRBV27 CASSRGNLLNTEAFF TGTGCCAGCTCACGGGGGAACTTATTGAACACTGAAGCTTTCTTT
NA TRBJ1-1 once TRBV4-3 CASSQDLNTEAFF TGCGCCAGCAGCCAAGATTTAAACACTGAAGCTTTCTTT
NA TRBJ1-1 NA TRBV10-1 CASSELQGGTEAFF TGCGCCAGCAGTGAGCTACAGGGTGGGACTGAAGCTTTCTTT
TRBD2 TRBJ2-3 NA TRBV5-1 CASSLGGLAGPQYF TGCGCCAGCAGCTTGGGGGGACTAGCGGGACCGCAGTATTTT
NA TRBJ2-3 NA TRBV5-6 CASSLGWTGGGDTQYF TGTGCCAGCAGCTTGGGTTGGACGGGGGGCGGAGATACGCAGTATTTT
NA TRBJ2-7 few TRBV4-3 CASSPSGEFIPYEQYF TGCGCCAGCAGCCCTTCCGGGGAGTTCATACCCTACGAGCAGTACTTC
TRBD2 TRBJ2-1 NA TRBV11-2 CASRSAGGRYEQFF TGTGCCAGCAGGTCAGCGGGAGGGAGGTATGAGCAGTTCTTC
TRBD1 TRBJ1-4 NA TRBV10-3 CTISHGTGGEKLFF TGTACCATCAGTCACGGGACAGGGGGCGAAAAACTGTTTTTT
NA TRBJ1-5 once TRBV7-5 CARSLDTGDQPQHF TGTGCCAGAAGCTTAGATACAGGGGATCAGCCCCAGCATTTT
NA TRBJ1-6 NA TRBV4-2 CASSQELGRGNSPLHF TGTGCCAGCAGCCAAGAACTCGGGAGAGGGAATTCACCCCTCCACTTT
TRBD2 TRBJ2-4 NA TRBV6-1 CASSDEPGLAGGGAKNIQYF TGTGCCAGCAGTGACGAGCCCGGACTAGCGGGAGGTGGAGCCAAAAACATTCAGTACTTC
TRBD2 TRBJ2-1 NA TRBV5-4 CASSPHGTSSYNEQFF TGTGCCAGCAGCCCTCACGGGACTAGCTCCTACAATGAGCAGTTCTTC
NA TRBJ1-2 NA TRBV6-4 CASSETGTTYGYTF TGTGCCAGCAGTGAAACAGGGACTACTTATGGCTACACCTTC
TRBD2 TRBJ2-1 NA TRBV10-3 CAISEPASGKNNEQFF TGTGCCATCAGTGAGCCGGCTAGCGGGAAAAACAATGAGCAGTTCTTC
TRBD2 TRBJ2-7 once TRBV9 CASSVQVAGDYEQYF TGTGCCAGCAGCGTACAAGTAGCGGGGGACTACGAGCAGTACTTC
TRBD1 TRBJ1-1 NA TRBV9 CASSPGTGGRTEAFF TGTGCCAGCAGCCCAGGGACAGGGGGGAGGACTGAAGCTTTCTTT
NA TRBJ2-7 few TRBV5-3 CARRQLQGYEQYF TGTGCCAGAAGGCAACTTCAGGGTTACGAGCAGTACTTC
NA TRBJ2-7 NA TRBV7-9 CASSPGEVSYEQYF TGTGCCAGCAGCCCGGGAGAGGTCTCCTACGAGCAGTACTTC
NA TRBJ2-2 NA TRBV19 CASRKVGGDTGELFF TGTGCCAGTAGGAAAGTAGGGGGGGACACCGGGGAGCTGTTTTTT
NA TRBJ1-4 NA TRBV27 CASSPPMGGGKLFF TGTGCCAGCAGCCCCCCGATGGGCGGGGGAAAACTGTTTTTT
NA TRBJ2-1 NA TRBV11-2 CASSLGRGLVNEQFF TGTGCCAGCAGCTTAGGGAGGGGACTTGTGAATGAGCAGTTCTTC
TRBD1 TRBJ1-1 NA TRBV7-9 CASSLDRVVIPEAFF TGTGCCAGCAGCTTGGACAGGGTCGTGATTCCTGAAGCTTTCTTT
NA TRBJ1-1 NA TRBV12-5 CASGSGQMNTEAFF TGTGCTAGTGGTTCCGGACAGATGAACACTGAAGCTTTCTTT
NA TRBJ2-6 NA TRBV11-2 CASSFAGANVLTF TGTGCCAGCAGCTTCGCTGGGGCCAACGTCCTGACTTTC
NA TRBJ2-3 NA TRBV28 CASSYGDSLTDTQYF TGTGCCAGCAGTTACGGGGATTCCCTCACAGATACGCAGTATTTT